Listed here are 32 T cell receptor beta chains from one sample, sequenced in a study of spatial heterogeneity in lung cancer. Time point defined: sample taken at primary tumor resection. Whole RNA came from tumor, nontumor lung or frozen PBMC and was sequenced without being sorted. TCRdb processed the 5' RACE reads anew with MiXCR; each CDR3 protein has one entry. The table has some 23,000 distinct CDR3 sequences, 6.9% seen once. The sequences come from PBMCs, collected at surgery. These receptor sequences come from a male donor with early-stage non-small cell lung cancer.

At least ten counts were recorded for this clonotype. The chain carries TRBV5-1 and TRBJ2-7; 7 positions match TRBD2. This CDR3 contains 15 residues. V lost 1 base, J lost 3 bases, and 7 bases stayed unmatched. Germline CDR1 is SGHRS and CDR2 is YFSETQ. CDR3 nucleotides: TGCGCCAGCAGCTTGAACCAGCGGGGATTCTACGAGCAGTACTTC. This sequence encodes CASSLNQRGFYEQYF.

This clonotype has a count of ten or more. The rearrangement links TRBV29-1 to TRBJ2-3; D not certain. Germline V gives CDR1 SQVTM, CDR2 ANQGSEA. The V end was cut by 0 bases, the J end by 4 bases, with 8 bases between. The CDR3 length is 13 residues. The CDR3: CSVEDRWADTQYF. CDR3 DNA: TGCAGCGTTGAAGATAGGTGGGCAGATACGCAGTATTTT.

A few counts support this clonotype. The chain links TRBV5-1 to TRBJ2-3; 11 positions agree with TRBD2. Unmatched junction bases numbered 7, after V lost 5 bases and J lost 2 bases. This CDR3 is 16 amino acids long. Germline V gene data show CDR1 as SGHRS and CDR2 as YFSETQ. The CDR3 protein is CASRKPTSGDTDTQYF. CDR3 sequence (DNA): TGCGCCAGCAGAAAACCGACTAGCGGGGACACAGATACGCAGTATTTT.

This clonotype qualifies as medium-sized. J is TRBJ2-5 and V is TRBV28; D is perhaps TRBD2 (5 bases). The germline V gene encodes CDR1 MDHEN and CDR2 SYDVKM. Trimming pared 6 bases from V and 2 bases from J, leaving 16 bases between. There are 15 residues in the CDR3. CDR3 coding DNA: TGTGCCAGCAGCCCCCCGGGGAGCGGTCAAGAGACCCAGTACTTC. It codes for CASSPPGSGQETQYF.

This clonotype was observed many times. The rearrangement uses TRBV5-6 and TRBJ1-5, with 8 positions matching TRBD1. Germline V gene lookup returns CDR1 SGHDT and CDR2 YYEEEE. V shed 4 bases and J 4 bases; nucleotides not matched to a gene: 7. The length of the CDR3 is 15 residues. CDR3 bases: TGTGCCAGCAGCCCTGACAGGGGTGGTAATCAGCCCCAGCATTTT. As protein: CASSPDRGGNQPQHF.

The genes are TRBV5-8 and TRBJ2-1, with 7 nucleotides matching TRBD2. Losses at the gene ends were 3 bases for V and 9 bases for J; bases not matched to a gene: 6. Germline lookup yields CDR1 SGHTS and CDR2 YDEGEE. The CDR3 extends over 13 amino acids. In DNA form, the CDR3 reads TGTGCCAGCAGCTCGGGAGGTCGTGGTGAGCAGTTCTTC. As protein: CASSSGGRGEQFF.

This clonotype was recorded many times. The V and J genes are TRBV5-1 and TRBJ2-2, with no clear D. CDR1 and CDR2 (germline): SGHRS, YFSETQ. V was pared by 2 bases and J by 4 bases, with 9 bases between. The CDR3 extends over 14 amino acids. CDR3 in amino acids: CASSFDTGTGELFF. The CDR3, as DNA: TGCGCCAGCAGCTTTGACACCGGCACCGGGGAGCTGTTTTTT.

In this sample, this clonotype turned up many times. The chain employs TRBV14 and TRBJ1-3, with D possibly TRBD1 on 5 matching bases. The V and J ends lost 5 bases and 4 bases respectively, with 12 bases between them. CDR3 size: 14 residues. Germline loops: CDR1 SGHDN, CDR2 FVKESK. CDR3 coding DNA: TGTGCCAGCAGCGAAGGGGCCAGAGGAAACACCATATATTTT. Residues: CASSEGARGNTIYF.

This clonotype was picked up many times. The chain couples TRBV29-1 to TRBJ1-2; D gene ambiguous. V shed 5 bases and J shed 4 bases, with 14 bases lying between them. This CDR3 has 13 amino acids. Germline V lookup: CDR1 SQVTM, CDR2 ANQGSEA. The CDR3 spells CSVSTPVSYGYTF. The CDR3 DNA is TGCAGCGTTTCGACCCCAGTGAGCTATGGCTACACCTTC.

V and J are TRBV12-3 or TRBV12-4 and TRBJ1-3, with TRBD1 matching over 7 bases. The J segment lost 1 base and the V segment lost 4 bases, leaving 4 bases of the junction unmatched. The CDR3 consists of 15 residues. The CDR3 loop is CASSSGRGSGNTIYF. The CDR3 region has the DNA TGTGCCAGCAGTTCCGGCAGGGGGTCTGGAAACACCATATATTTT.

CDR3 sequence reads: CASSPREPNANTGELFF. The CDR3 nucleotides read TGTGCCAGCAGCCCGAGGGAACCGAACGCGAACACCGGGGAGCTGTTTTTT. This rearrangement joins TRBV5-4 to TRBJ2-2; maybe TRBD2 (5 bases). CDR1 SGHNT and CDR2 YYREEE come from the germline V gene (reference sequence). The CDR3 runs 17 residues. Trimming left V 4 bases short and J 0 bases short, with 16 bases between.

The V gene is TRBV12-5, the J gene TRBJ2-2; D is undetermined. Per germline, CDR1 LGHNT and CDR2 FRNRAP. The CDR3 consists of 15 residues. Trimming pared 0 bases from V and 6 bases from J, leaving 11 bases between. CDR3 bases: TGTGCTAGTGGTTTGGTAGGGCCTGGCCCCGGGGAGCTGTTTTTT. It is translated as CASGLVGPGPGELFF.

The table lists this clonotype with many counts. The chain combines TRBV27 with TRBJ2-7; D unclear. Trimming removed 8 bases from V and 4 bases from J, with 15 bases in between. The CDR3 runs 13 residues. CDR1 is MNHEY, CDR2 SMNVEV, per germline (reference sequence). The CDR3, as DNA: TGTGCCAGCCCCGGGCTGCATAGGTACGAGCAGTACTTC. Translation: CASPGLHRYEQYF.

In its sample, this clonotype was seen a few times. The chain links TRBV6-5 to TRBJ2-6; D is possibly TRBD1 (5 bases). Germline V lookup: CDR1 MNHEY, CDR2 SVGAGI. The CDR3 has 16 residues. V gave up 6 bases and J gave up 0 bases, with 12 bases separating them. The CDR3 DNA is TGTGCCAGCAGCCGAACAGACAGCTCTGGGGCCAACGTCCTGACTTTC. Amino acids: CASSRTDSSGANVLTF.

This clonotype was seen many times. The chain is built from TRBV4-2 and TRBJ2-7; 10 positions match TRBD1. The CDR3 loop spans 16 amino acids. V gave up 0 bases and J gave up 4 bases; unmatched junction bases: 6. The germline V gene has CDR1 LGHNA and CDR2 YNFKEQ. The CDR3 is CASSQDHGTGEYEQYV. CDR3 sequence (DNA): TGTGCCAGCAGCCAAGATCACGGGACAGGGGAATACGAGCAGTACGTC.

This clonotype was recorded once. CDR3 amino acids: CASSFRGRSNSPLHF. The DNA of the CDR3 is TGTGCCAGCAGCTTTAGGGGACGGTCTAATTCACCCCTCCACTTT. J is TRBJ1-6 and V is TRBV7-2; possibly TRBD1 for D (5 bases). Germline-derived CDR1 and CDR2 are SGHTA and FQGNSA. CDR3 length equals 15 residues. Trimming pared 3 bases from V and 6 bases from J, leaving 12 bases between.

The sample holds a few counts of this clonotype. The chain joins TRBV28 to TRBJ2-5; 7 positions match TRBD2. The CDR3 consists of 15 residues. The germline V gene has CDR1 MDHEN and CDR2 SYDVKM. V gave up 5 bases and J gave up 3 bases; unmatched junction bases: 9. In DNA, the CDR3 is TGTGCCAGCAGTCTCCCCTCGGGACTAAAAGAGACCCAGTACTTC. Protein sequence: CASSLPSGLKETQYF. The full variable domain, rest sourced from reference TRBV28 and TRBJ2-5, is DVKVTQSSRYLVKRTGEKVFLECVQDMDHENMFWYRQDPGLGLRLIYFSYDVKMKEKGDIPEGYSVSREKKERFSLILESASTNQTSMYLCASSLPSGLKETQYFGPGTRLLVL.

This sequence joins TRBV6-1 and TRBJ2-4; TRBD1 matches 10 bases. V lost 1 base, J lost 0 bases, and 3 bases stayed unmatched. Looked up from germline, CDR1 is MNHNS and CDR2 is SASEGT. The CDR3 totals 17 residues. The CDR3 DNA follows: TGTGCCAGCAGTGAAGAGGGGACAGGGGTAGCCAAAAACATTCAGTACTTC. It yields the protein CASSEEGTGVAKNIQYF.

This clonotype came up many times. The V gene is TRBV3-1, the J gene TRBJ1-1; 8 nucleotides align to TRBD1. The CDR3 has 16 residues. Germline assignment: CDR1 LGHDT and CDR2 YNNKEL (reference sequence). V was pared by 4 bases and J by 3 bases, with 10 bases of the junction left unmatched. The DNA of the CDR3 is TGTGCCAGCAGCCGGAACTACAGGGGGATGGACACTGAAGCTTTCTTT. This gives the protein CASSRNYRGMDTEAFF.

This clonotype was counted ten times or more. The rearrangement links TRBV28 to TRBJ1-2; TRBD1 might be the D (5 bases). The CDR3 contains 14 residues. The V gene's germline CDR1 is MDHEN and CDR2 SYDVKM. Trimming removed 8 bases from V and 3 bases from J, with 16 bases in between. CDR3 sequence: CASQGSEGYYGYTF. The CDR3, as DNA: TGTGCCAGCCAGGGCTCTGAGGGGTACTATGGCTACACCTTC.

This clonotype was observed a handful of times. This chain joins TRBV7-8 and TRBJ2-3; maybe TRBD1 (6 bases). From germline, CDR1 is SGHVS and CDR2 FQNEAQ. CDR3 length: 13 amino acids. V was pared by 7 bases and J by 6 bases, with 14 bases between. CDR3 amino acids: CASNYGGLDTQYF. The CDR3 bases are TGTGCCAGCAATTATGGGGGCTTGGATACGCAGTATTTT. Supplemented by reference TRBV7-8 and TRBJ2-3, the full variable domain reads GAGVSQSPRYKVAKRGQDVALRCDPISGHVSLFWYQQALGQGPEFLTYFQNEAQLDKSGLPSDRFFAERPEGSVSTLKIQRTQQEDSAVYLCASNYGGLDTQYFGPGTRLTVL.

This clonotype has ten or more counts. V and J are TRBV5-1 and TRBJ1-3; no clear D gene. V was pared by 0 bases and J by 1 base, with 5 bases between. CDR1 is SGHRS, CDR2 YFSETQ, per germline. The CDR3 is 14 residues long. CDR3 sequence (DNA): TGCGCCAGCAGCTTGGCGGGATCTGGAAACACCATATATTTT. Translating it yields CASSLAGSGNTIYF.

This clonotype has at least ten counts. The gene calls are TRBV5-1 and TRBJ2-3; a weak D match, TRBD1 (5 bases). The germline V gene encodes CDR1 SGHRS and CDR2 YFSETQ. CDR3 length: 16 amino acids. V was cut by 1 base and J by 2 bases, with 14 bases left in between. The CDR3 spells CASSLQASGPTDTQYF. In DNA form, the CDR3 reads TGCGCCAGCAGCTTGCAGGCCTCAGGGCCCACAGATACGCAGTATTTT.

This clonotype was seen a few times. The chain has TRBV20-1 and TRBJ1-1; TRBD1 is a possible D gene (5 bases). The CDR3 contains 13 residues. Germline V gene data show CDR1 as DFQATT and CDR2 as SNEGSKA (reference sequence). V gave up 3 bases and J gave up 4 bases, with 12 bases separating them. The CDR3 sequence: CSASPPGGTEAFF. CDR3 sequence (DNA): TGCAGTGCTAGTCCCCCCGGGGGCACTGAAGCTTTCTTT.

This clonotype came up a few times. The junction does not match germline at one end; this may be a read error. The chain carries TRBV20-1 and TRBJ1-1, with 7 bases that match TRBD1. The CDR3 covers 11 residues. Germline-derived CDR1 and CDR2 are DFQATT and SNEGSKA (reference sequence). As DNA, the CDR3 is TGCAGTGCTAGCTGGACAGGTACGATTCATTGG. This encodes CSASWTGTIHW.

This clonotype was seen repeatedly, ten times or more. The chain uses TRBV10-2 and TRBJ2-1; 12 bases match TRBD2. Germline V gene data show CDR1 as WSHSY and CDR2 as SAAADI. J gave up 8 bases and V 8 bases, and 10 bases lay outside the gene matches. CDR3 size: 15 residues. The CDR3 loop reads CASPLRRLAGDEQFF. The CDR3 nucleotides are TGCGCCAGCCCCCTTCGCAGACTAGCGGGGGATGAGCAGTTCTTC.

This clonotype came up many times. The chain combines TRBV12-3 or TRBV12-4 with TRBJ2-1; D gene ambiguous. The CDR3 contains 11 residues. The V and J ends lost 9 bases and 9 bases respectively, with 12 bases between them. The chain's CDR3 is CASSTSFEQFF. DNA for the CDR3: TGTGCCAGTAGTACGTCGTTTGAGCAGTTCTTC.

This clonotype was observed at least ten times. V is TRBV7-3 and J is TRBJ2-3, with 7 bases that match TRBD2. After removal of 5 bases from V and 1 base from J, the junction contained 9 bases not matched to a gene. The CDR3 runs to 16 residues. CDR1 and CDR2 from the germline V gene are SGHTA and FQGTGA. In DNA form, the CDR3 reads TGTGCCAGCAGCACTTCTAGCGGTACTGGCACAGATACGCAGTATTTT. It codes for CASSTSSGTGTDTQYF.

This clonotype has at least ten counts. The chain links TRBV3-1 to TRBJ1-2; D call uncertain. V was cut by 0 bases and J by 7 bases, with 6 bases left in between. Germline V lookup: CDR1 LGHDT, CDR2 YNNKEL (reference sequence). This CDR3 region has 12 residues. CDR3 in DNA: TGTGCCAGCAGCCAAGAGTCCGTTGGCTACACCTTC. Protein: CASSQESVGYTF.

At least ten counts were recorded for this clonotype. The V and J genes are TRBV20-1 and TRBJ2-2, with no clear D. Germline V gene data show CDR1 as DFQATT and CDR2 as SNEGSKA (reference sequence). Deletions cut 1 base from V and 1 base from J, with 16 bases between. The CDR3 length is 17 residues. CDR3 bases: TGCAGTGCTAGAGTGGTAAAGGAGACCCTGAACACCGGGGAGCTGTTTTTT. This gives the protein CSARVVKETLNTGELFF.

This clonotype was counted ten times or more. The V gene is TRBV20-1, the J gene TRBJ1-4; no reliable D call. The CDR3 runs 13 residues. CDR1 DFQATT and CDR2 SNEGSKA come from the germline V gene (reference sequence). V was shortened by 6 bases and J by 0 bases, with 8 bases between the two germline ends. CDR3 residues: CSAKIATNEKLFF. Here the CDR3 DNA reads TGCAGTGCGAAAATTGCAACTAATGAAAAACTGTTTTTT.

The chain recombines TRBV19 with TRBJ1-4; D not resolved. V was clipped by 6 bases and J by 8 bases, with 13 bases between them. The CDR3 extends over 13 amino acids. Germline-derived CDR1 and CDR2 are LNHDA and SQIVND (reference sequence). The CDR3 spells CASSPKTTEKLFF. CDR3 DNA: TGTGCCAGTAGCCCCAAGACGACGGAAAAACTGTTTTTT. The full variable domain, rest sourced from reference TRBV19 and TRBJ1-4, is DGGITQSPKYLFRKEGQNVTLSCEQNLNHDAMYWYRQDPGQGLRLIYYSQIVNDFQKGDIAEGYSVSREKKESFPLTVTSAQKNPTAFYLCASSPKTTEKLFFGSGTQLSVL.